The 20 T cell receptor beta chains below come from one sample, sequenced in a study of response to subunit inactivated influenza vaccine. TCRdb called the RT-PCR reads again in MiXCR, with one record for every CDR3 protein. The sample records about 500,000 distinct CDR3 sequences, approximately 15% being singletons. The sequencing here drew on CD4+ T cells sorted from PBMCs, taken around 25 months after vaccination. Receptors originate from a man in his fifties or sixties who received an inactivated influenza vaccine.

With regard to this clonotype: Relative to the germline gene, one junction end is altered; a read error may explain this. The V call is TRBV7-7, the J call TRBJ2-5; D gene ambiguous. The germline gives CDR1 SSHAT, CDR2 FNYEAQ (reference sequence). The CDR3 is 13 amino acids. CDR3 sequence: CASSPQSSETQYF. As DNA, the CDR3 is TGTGCTAGCAGCCCTCAGTCGTCGGAGACCCAGTACTTC.

V is TRBV3-1 and J is TRBJ1-1; D remains ambiguous. The germline V gene has CDR1 LGHDT and CDR2 YNNKEL (reference sequence). V was trimmed by 7 bases and J by 8 bases, leaving 11 bases between them. This CDR3 is 11 amino acids long. This CDR3 reads CASIGMGEAFF. CDR3 in DNA: TGTGCCAGCATTGGTATGGGGGAAGCTTTCTTT.

This clonotype occurred many times. CDR3 amino acids: CASSPGRIRYNEQFF. CDR3 DNA: TGTGCCAGCAGTCCGGGACGGATCCGGTACAATGAGCAGTTCTTC. The genes are TRBV7-9 and TRBJ2-1; D possibly matches TRBD1 or TRBD2 (5 bases each). V was pared by 6 bases and J by 4 bases, with 16 bases between. The germline V gene has CDR1 SEHNR and CDR2 FQNEAQ (reference sequence). The CDR3 extends over 15 amino acids.

The J gene is TRBJ2-3, the V gene TRBV10-3, with TRBD1 matching 9 bases. The germline V gene has CDR1 ENHRY and CDR2 SYGVKD. The CDR3 length is 15 residues. J gave up 0 bases and V 5 bases, and 3 bases lay outside the gene matches. In DNA form, the CDR3 reads TGTGCCATCAGTTCACAGGGGGCCAGCACAGATACGCAGTATTTT. Its translation is CAISSQGASTDTQYF.

This clonotype was counted between two and nine times. J is TRBJ1-2 and V is TRBV5-5; D might be TRBD1 (6 bases). The CDR3 is made up of 13 amino acids. The germline V gene has CDR1 SGHKS and CDR2 YYEKEE (reference sequence). V was trimmed by 0 bases and J by 6 bases, leaving 9 bases between them. CDR3 sequence (DNA): TGTGCCAGCAGCTTGGTGGCAGGGGATGGCTACACCTTC. This sequence encodes CASSLVAGDGYTF.

The CDR3, as DNA: TGTGCCAGCAGCTTAGATACTCAGCCCCAGCATTTT. This gives the protein CASSLDTQPQHF. The V gene is TRBV7-2, the J gene TRBJ1-5, with D uncertain. CDR1 SGHTA and CDR2 FQGNSA come from the germline V gene. The ends were cut back, 1 base at V and 6 bases at J, with 4 bases in the middle. The CDR3 covers 12 residues.

V gene TRBV6-2 or TRBV6-3 combines with J gene TRBJ2-2; 8 bases align to TRBD2. CDR1 MNHEY and CDR2 SVGEGT come from the germline V gene. The CDR3 spans 20 residues. V was pared by 2 bases and J by 0 bases, with 14 bases of the junction left unmatched. The CDR3 DNA sequence: TGTGCCAGCAGTTACCATTTCGCGCTTTCAGCGGGGGCGAACACCGGGGAGCTGTTTTTT. Its protein is CASSYHFALSAGANTGELFF.

This chain uses TRBV7-9 with TRBJ2-7; D gene uncertain. The length of the CDR3 is 12 residues. V was pared by 5 bases and J by 11 bases, with 16 bases between. CDR1 and CDR2 (germline): SEHNR, FQNEAQ (reference sequence). The CDR3 nucleotides are TGTGCCAGCAGCGCGGACGCAGAAATCGAGTACTTC. It codes for CASSADAEIEYF.

This clonotype appeared a few times. For the CDR3, the DNA is TGTGCCAGCAGCTTGTATGAGCCTTCATATAATTCACCCCTCCACTTT. This codes for CASSLYEPSYNSPLHF. This sequence joins TRBV5-6 and TRBJ1-6; D remains unclear. The CDR3 spans 16 residues. CDR1 and CDR2 (germline): SGHDT, YYEEEE. The V end was cut by 1 base, the J end by 4 bases, with 12 bases between.

The chain recombines TRBV4-2 with TRBJ2-1, with D hard to call. With 0 bases removed from V and 8 bases from J, the gap between germline ends came to 5 bases. This CDR3 has 12 amino acids. The germline CDR1 and CDR2 sequences are LGHNA and YNFKEQ. DNA of the CDR3: TGTGCCAGCAGCCAAGATCCCCATGAGCAGTTCTTC. Translation: CASSQDPHEQFF.

The chain carries TRBV11-2 and TRBJ2-7; 7 bases fit TRBD2. Trimming at V came to 5 bases and at J to 5 bases, leaving 15 bases not matched to a gene. The CDR3 runs 16 residues. CDR1 and CDR2 (germline): SGHAT, FQNNGV. CDR3 bases: TGTGCCAGCAGCCCCACGAAGGGCAAGGGAGGGCACGAGCAGTACTTC. Translating gives CASSPTKGKGGHEQYF.

This clonotype was seen at least ten times. This sequence joins TRBV10-3 and TRBJ2-3; 9 nucleotides align to TRBD2. The CDR3 extends over 15 amino acids. V lost 2 bases, J lost 2 bases, and 2 bases stayed unmatched. CDR1 is ENHRY and CDR2 is SYGVKD in the germline V gene. CDR3 bases: TGTGCCATCAGTGAGATAGCGGGGGACACAGATACGCAGTATTTT. Translating gives CAISEIAGDTDTQYF.

This clonotype was seen many times. This sequence joins TRBV10-3 and TRBJ2-2; D gene ambiguous. Per the germline V gene, CDR1 is ENHRY and CDR2 is SYGVKD. The ends were cut back, 9 bases at V and 4 bases at J, with 6 bases in the middle. There are 11 residues in the CDR3. CDR3 in amino acids: CAIRVTGELFF. DNA for the CDR3: TGTGCCATTAGGGTCACCGGGGAGCTGTTTTTT.

This clonotype was recorded at least ten times. This CDR3 reads CASSLYGESQPQHF. The CDR3 nucleotides read TGTGCCAGCAGTTTATATGGTGAGAGTCAGCCCCAGCATTTT. This rearrangement joins TRBV12-3 or TRBV12-4 to TRBJ1-5; D gene ambiguous. There are 14 residues in the CDR3. The V end lost 2 bases, the J end lost 6 bases, and 11 bases lay between the germline ends.

J is TRBJ1-4 and V is TRBV5-5; 8 bases fit TRBD1. V was clipped by 1 base and J by 5 bases; unmatched bases: 7. CDR1 is SGHKS and CDR2 is YYEKEE in the germline V gene (reference sequence). This CDR3 contains 16 residues. The CDR3 is CASSLPGTGSNEKLFF. In DNA form, the CDR3 reads TGTGCCAGCAGCTTGCCCGGGACAGGCTCGAATGAAAAACTGTTTTTT.

V is TRBV10-3 and J is TRBJ2-5, with 10 positions matching TRBD2. The germline gives CDR1 ENHRY, CDR2 SYGVKD. V was pared by 4 bases and J by 2 bases, with 4 bases of the junction left unmatched. This CDR3 has 15 amino acids. CDR3 sequence (DNA): TGTGCCATCAGTGCCCAAGCGGGGGGGCAAGAGACCCAGTACTTC. Its translation: CAISAQAGGQETQYF.

This clonotype was detected only a few times. The chain has TRBV4-2 and TRBJ2-5, with D perhaps TRBD1 or TRBD2 (5 bases each). The CDR3 has 14 amino acids. Germline V gives CDR1 LGHNA, CDR2 YNFKEQ. Trimming took off 6 bases at V and 2 bases at J, with 13 bases between the two ends. The CDR3 here is CASRRRDGQETQYF. CDR3 coding DNA: TGTGCCAGCAGACGCCGGGACGGGCAAGAGACCCAGTACTTC.

The chain couples TRBV2 to TRBJ2-2; D tentatively reads TRBD1 or TRBD2 (5 bases each). This CDR3 comprises 13 residues. V was pared by 4 bases and J by 4 bases, with 7 bases between. Per germline, CDR1 SNHLY and CDR2 FYNNEI. The CDR3 region is CASSGGPTGELFF. The CDR3 DNA reads as TGTGCCAGCAGTGGGGGACCCACCGGGGAGCTGTTTTTT. Supplemented by reference TRBV2 and TRBJ2-2, the full variable domain reads EPEVTQTPSHQVTQMGQEVILRCVPISNHLYFYWYRQILGQKVEFLVSFYNNEISEKSEIFDDQFSVERPDGSNFTLKIRSTKLEDSAMYFCASSGGPTGELFFGEGSRLTVL.

This clonotype has at least ten counts. The chain combines TRBV5-1 with TRBJ2-1; D is unclear. The ends were cut back, 4 bases at V and 0 bases at J, with 11 bases in the middle. The CDR3 runs 15 residues. Per germline, CDR1 SGHRS and CDR2 YFSETQ. The DNA for the CDR3 is TGCGCCAGCAGCCCGACGGTGCGCTCCTACAATGAGCAGTTCTTC. Its translation: CASSPTVRSYNEQFF. Using reference TRBV5-1 and TRBJ2-1 for the parts outside the CDR3, the full variable domain is KAGVTQTPRYLIKTRGQQVTLSCSPISGHRSVSWYQQTPGQGLQFLFEYFSETQRNKGNFPGRFSGRQFSNSRSEMNVSTLELGDSALYLCASSPTVRSYNEQFFGPGTRLTVL.

This clonotype showed up just a few times. The chain employs TRBV5-1 and TRBJ2-1; 7 bases align to TRBD1. V shed 0 bases and J 5 bases; nucleotides not matched to a gene: 5. CDR3 length equals 15 residues. Germline CDR1 reads SGHRS; CDR2 reads YFSETQ. The DNA of the CDR3 is TGCGCCAGCAGCTTGGTAACAGGGGAAAACAATGAGCAGTTCTTC. It translates to CASSLVTGENNEQFF.